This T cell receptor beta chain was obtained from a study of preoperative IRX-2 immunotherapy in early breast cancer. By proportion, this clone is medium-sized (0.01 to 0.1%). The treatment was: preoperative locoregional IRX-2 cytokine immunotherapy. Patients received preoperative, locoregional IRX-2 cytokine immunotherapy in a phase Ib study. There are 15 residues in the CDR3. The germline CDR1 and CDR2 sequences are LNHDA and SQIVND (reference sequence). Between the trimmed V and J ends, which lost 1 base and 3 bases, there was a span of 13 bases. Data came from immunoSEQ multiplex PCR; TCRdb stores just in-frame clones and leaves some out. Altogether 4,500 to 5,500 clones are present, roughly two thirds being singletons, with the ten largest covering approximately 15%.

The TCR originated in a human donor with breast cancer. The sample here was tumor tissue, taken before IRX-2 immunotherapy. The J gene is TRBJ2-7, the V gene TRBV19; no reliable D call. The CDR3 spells CASSIGSVSNYEQYF. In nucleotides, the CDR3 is TGTGCCAGTAGTATAGGTTCCGTCTCTAACTACGAGCAGTACTTC.